The subject of this entry is one T cell receptor (beta chain). The antigen is undetermined. The data were obtained in a study of shared clonotypes between healthy human individuals. The wider study: The plates for each donor numbered three CD4 naive, three CD4 memory, two CD8 naive and one CD8 memory. Study findings and constraints: Only blood was sampled; tissue repertoires likely differ.

All donors were healthy HIV-negative adults lacking recent acute infections or vaccinations. Every contributor of samples was a Caucasian grown-up residing in Nashville, Tennessee. The assay was immunoSEQ multiplex PCR, and TCRdb's table has in-frame clones only and misses some. Of 2 million to 2.5 million clones listed, under 97% are singletons. Trimming took 5 bases from V and 0 from J; bases not matched to a gene: 5. CDR1 is SNHLY, CDR2 FYNNEI, per germline. The CDR3 contains 15 residues. Source material: naive CD4+ T cells sorted from blood. As to subset: CD45RA+ positively selected. The receptor was isolated from a man aged 18 to 29 in good health. The chain carries TRBV2 and TRBJ1-1, with TRBD1 matching 8 bases. The CDR3 region has the DNA TGTGCCAGCAGTCGCACAGGGGGAATGAACACTGAAGCTTTCTTT. Amino acids: CASSRTGGMNTEAFF.